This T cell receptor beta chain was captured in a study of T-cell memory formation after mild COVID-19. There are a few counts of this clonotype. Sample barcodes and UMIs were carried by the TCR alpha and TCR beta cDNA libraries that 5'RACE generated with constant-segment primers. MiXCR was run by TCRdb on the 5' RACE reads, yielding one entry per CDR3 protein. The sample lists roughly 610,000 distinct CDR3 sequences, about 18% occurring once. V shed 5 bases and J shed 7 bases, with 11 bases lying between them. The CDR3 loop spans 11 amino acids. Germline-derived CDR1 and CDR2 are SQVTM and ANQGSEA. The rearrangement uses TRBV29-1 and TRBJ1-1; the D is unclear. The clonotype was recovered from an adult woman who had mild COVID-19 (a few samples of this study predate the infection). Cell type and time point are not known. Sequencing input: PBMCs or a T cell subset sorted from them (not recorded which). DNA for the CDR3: TGCAGCGTTCGACAAGGGCTTGAAGCTTTCTTT. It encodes CSVRQGLEAFF.